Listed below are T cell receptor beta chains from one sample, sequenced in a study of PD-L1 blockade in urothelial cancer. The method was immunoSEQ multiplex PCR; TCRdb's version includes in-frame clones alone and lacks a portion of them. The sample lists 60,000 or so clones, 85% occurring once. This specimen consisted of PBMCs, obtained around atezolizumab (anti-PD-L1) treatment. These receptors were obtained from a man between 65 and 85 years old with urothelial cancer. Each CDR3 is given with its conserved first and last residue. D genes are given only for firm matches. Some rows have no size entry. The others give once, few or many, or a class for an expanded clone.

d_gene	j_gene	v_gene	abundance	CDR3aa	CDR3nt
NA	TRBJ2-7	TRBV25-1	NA	CATTDSHEQYF	TGTGCCACCACCGACAGCCACGAGCAGTACTTC
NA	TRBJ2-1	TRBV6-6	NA	CASSYSSALYNEQFF	TGTGCCAGCAGTTACTCCTCCGCTCTATACAATGAGCAGTTCTTC
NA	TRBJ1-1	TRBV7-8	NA	CASSLVGRAKSEAFF	TGTGCCAGCAGCTTAGTGGGCAGGGCCAAGAGTGAAGCTTTCTTT
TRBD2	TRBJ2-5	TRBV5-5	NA	CASSLGLAGAQETQYF	TGTGCCAGCAGCTTGGGGCTAGCGGGGGCCCAAGAGACCCAGTACTTC
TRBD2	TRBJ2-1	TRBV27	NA	CASSLWTSPYSYNEQFF	TGTGCCAGCAGTCTTTGGACTAGCCCCTACTCCTACAATGAGCAGTTCTTC
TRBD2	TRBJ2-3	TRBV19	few	CASSIGLATDTQYF	TGTGCCAGTAGTATAGGACTAGCCACAGATACGCAGTATTTT
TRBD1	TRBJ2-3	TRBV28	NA	CASLGQGDRYAYF	TGTGCCTCCCTGGGGCAGGGGGACAGATACGCGTATTTT
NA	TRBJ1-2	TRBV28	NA	CATGRLNNYGYTF	TGTGCCACCGGCAGGCTGAATAACTATGGCTACACCTTC
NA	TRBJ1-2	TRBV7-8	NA	CASSSSVNYGYTF	TGTGCCAGCAGCTCTTCAGTTAACTATGGCTACACCTTC
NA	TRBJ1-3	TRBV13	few	CASSPPYGNTIYF	TGTGCCAGCAGCCCCCCGTATGGAAACACCATATATTTT
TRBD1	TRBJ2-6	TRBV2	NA	CASRTGSGANVLTF	TGTGCCAGCAGGACAGGGTCTGGGGCCAACGTCCTGACTTTC
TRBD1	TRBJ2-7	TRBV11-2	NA	CASSGPGQGTEQYF	TGTGCCAGCAGCGGGCCGGGACAGGGGACCGAGCAGTACTTC
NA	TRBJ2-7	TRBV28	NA	CASNRRGYEQYF	TGTGCCAGCAACCGTCGGGGCTACGAGCAGTACTTC
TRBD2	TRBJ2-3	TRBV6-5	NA	CASRNGGASDTQYF	TGTGCCAGCAGGAACGGGGGGGCTTCAGATACGCAGTATTTT
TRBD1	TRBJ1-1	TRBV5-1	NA	CASSPQGGYTEAFF	TGCGCCAGCAGCCCACAGGGGGGGTACACTGAAGCTTTCTTT
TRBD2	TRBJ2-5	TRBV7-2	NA	CASSLVGLAGETQYF	TGTGCCAGCAGCTTAGTGGGACTAGCCGGAGAGACCCAGTACTTC
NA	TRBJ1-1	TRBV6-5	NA	CASSYQGPNTEAFF	TGTGCCAGCAGTTACCAGGGGCCGAACACTGAAGCTTTCTTT
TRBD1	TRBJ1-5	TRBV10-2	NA	CASGQGHSSNQPQHF	TGCGCCAGCGGACAGGGCCACAGCAGCAATCAGCCCCAGCATTTT
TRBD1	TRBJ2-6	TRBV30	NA	CAWSPWTGFTGANVLTF	TGTGCCTGGAGTCCATGGACAGGGTTCACTGGGGCCAACGTCCTGACTTTC
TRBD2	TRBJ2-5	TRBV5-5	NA	CASSPRGLASQETQYF	TGTGCCAGCAGCCCGAGGGGACTAGCGAGCCAAGAGACCCAGTACTTC
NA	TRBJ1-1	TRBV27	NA	CASSLTGSYTEAFF	TGTGCCAGCAGTCTGACAGGTTCCTACACTGAAGCTTTCTTT
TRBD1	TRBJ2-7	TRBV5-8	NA	CASSPGTATTYEQYF	TGTGCCAGCAGCCCCGGGACAGCTACTACCTACGAGCAGTACTTC
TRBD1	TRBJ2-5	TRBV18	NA	CASSPRGLETQYF	TGTGCCAGCTCACCCAGGGGGCTGGAGACCCAGTACTTC
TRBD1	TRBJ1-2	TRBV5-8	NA	CASSLKQQGGYTF	TGTGCCAGCAGCTTGAAGCAACAGGGGGGCTACACCTTC
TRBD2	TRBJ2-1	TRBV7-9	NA	CASGRWRENYNEQFF	TGTGCCAGCGGTCGCTGGCGGGAGAACTACAATGAGCAGTTCTTC
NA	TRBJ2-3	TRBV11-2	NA	CASSHTDTQYF	TGTGCCAGCAGTCACACAGATACGCAGTATTTT
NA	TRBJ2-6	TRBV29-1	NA	CSVEDTFSGANVLTF	TGCAGCGTTGAAGACACATTCTCTGGGGCCAACGTCCTGACTTTC
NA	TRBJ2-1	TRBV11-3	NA	CASSPGDGDNEQFF	TGTGCCAGCAGCCCGGGGGACGGAGACAATGAGCAGTTCTTC
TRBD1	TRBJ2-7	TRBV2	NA	CASRGQDPYEQYF	TGTGCCAGCAGGGGACAGGACCCCTACGAGCAGTACTTC
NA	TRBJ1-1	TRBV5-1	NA	CASSLVGGANTEAFF	TGCGCCAGCAGCTTGGTTGGGGGGGCGAACACTGAAGCTTTCTTT
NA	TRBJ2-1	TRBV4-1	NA	CASSPRAYSYNEQFF	TGCGCCAGCAGCCCCCGAGCCTACAGCTACAATGAGCAGTTCTTC
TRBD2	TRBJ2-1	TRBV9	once	CASSAGLGGYNEQFF	TGTGCCAGCAGCGCAGGACTAGGCGGCTACAATGAGCAGTTCTTC
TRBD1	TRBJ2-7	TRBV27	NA	CASSLGLGPGGSYEQYF	TGTGCCAGCAGTTTAGGTCTTGGGCCAGGGGGCTCCTACGAGCAGTACTTC
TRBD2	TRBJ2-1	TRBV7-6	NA	CASSLPGGPNEQFF	TGTGCCAGCAGCTTACCGGGAGGGCCCAATGAGCAGTTCTTC
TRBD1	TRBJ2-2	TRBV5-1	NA	CASSFEGAGTGELFF	TGCGCCAGCAGCTTTGAGGGGGCGGGCACCGGGGAGCTGTTTTTT
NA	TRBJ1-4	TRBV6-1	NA	CASRAERSTNEKLFF	TGTGCCAGCAGGGCAGAGCGATCAACTAATGAAAAACTGTTTTTT
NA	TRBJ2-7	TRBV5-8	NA	CASSLWSGNTYEQYF	TGTGCCAGCAGCTTGTGGTCAGGGAACACCTACGAGCAGTACTTC
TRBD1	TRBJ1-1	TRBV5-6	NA	CASSLLQGVAEAFF	TGTGCCAGCAGCCTACTACAGGGGGTGGCTGAAGCTTTCTTT
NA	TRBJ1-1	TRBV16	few	CASSPYGEAFF	TGTGCCAGCAGCCCCTACGGTGAAGCTTTCTTT
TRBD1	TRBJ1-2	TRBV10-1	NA	CASSERQGYGYTF	TGCGCCAGCAGTGAGCGACAGGGCTATGGCTACACCTTC
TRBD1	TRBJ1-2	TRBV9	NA	CASSANRGEGYTF	TGTGCCAGCAGCGCTAACAGGGGAGAAGGCTACACCTTC
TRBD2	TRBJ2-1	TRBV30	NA	CAWRGVAGEGEQFF	TGTGCCTGGCGGGGGGTGGCCGGGGAGGGTGAGCAGTTCTTC
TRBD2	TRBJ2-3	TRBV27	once	CASSSLAGQAYF	TGTGCCAGCAGTTCACTAGCGGGACAAGCGTATTTT
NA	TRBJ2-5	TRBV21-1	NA	CASSKADPALGEETQYF	TGTGCCAGCAGCAAAGCGGATCCGGCCCTCGGGGAGGAGACCCAGTACTTC